This TCR beta chain is from a study of human CD8 memory T cell subsets. Points from the study as a whole: Overlapping only minimally, the repertoires of stem-like memory and precursor exhausted T cells were largely separate from each other. The stem-like memory and precursor exhausted T cell populations displayed similarly high diversity, which was not the case for effector memory cells.

The CDR3 sequence is 13 residues long. It was from duplicate vials of some 150,000 sorted CD8+ T cells per subset that RNA came. Remarks on this clonotype: What it binds is not known.

TCR beta libraries were made by UMI-labeled 5' RACE. Per the authors' pipeline: Across the sequenced material, each individual TCR beta library was found to contain somewhere between about 3,000 and 18,000 functional CDR3 beta clonotypes. TCRdb processed the 5' RACE reads again and assigns one entry to each CDR3 protein, with no DNA. TCRdb, not the authors, supplied the V and J calls. The sample totals fewer than 15,000 distinct CDR3 sequences. The receptor comes from a human donor in good health. Sequencing input: CD8+ T cells from PBMCs. This chain links TRBV23-1 with TRBJ2-2; without DNA, the TCRdb call of TRBD1 cannot be checked. TRBV23-1 is annotated as an ORF whose role is uncertain. The chain's CDR3 is CAIWGTNTGELFF.